This T cell receptor (beta chain) was recovered during a study of blood T cell repertoires in COVID-19. Study information: Acute-phase and convalescent COVID-19 samples originated in the United States, Italy and Spain. Nucleic acid was either cDNA or gDNA, and it came from T cells, B-cell-depleted T cells, or PBMCs.

This CDR3 comprises 15 residues. CDR1 is LGHDT and CDR2 is YNNKEL in the germline V gene (reference sequence). The V end was cut by 5 bases, the J end by 4 bases, with 17 bases between. In the authors' methods: Amplified reference gene primers provided the basis for estimating nucleated cell counts. Here immunoSEQ multiplex PCR was the method, and the copy in TCRdb shows in-frame clones only, minus some. Clonal size and the V and J genes are those of that table, whereas D and trimming came from the DNA. The sample consists of about 260,000 clones, around 89% of them appearing once. This clonotype was obtained from a man aged 60-69 years who had recovered from COVID-19. The chain joins TRBV3-1 (or the pseudogene TRBV3-2) to TRBJ2-5, with D tentatively TRBD2 (6 bases). Specimen: peripheral blood. The CDR3 spells CASSEAPWRAETQYF. The CDR3 DNA reads TGTGCCAGCAGCGAGGCCCCCTGGAGGGCAGAGACCCAGTACTTC.